This is a list of T cell receptor beta chains from one sample in a study of shared clonotypes between healthy human individuals. Profiling relied on immunoSEQ multiplex PCR, and the TCRdb table lists in-frame clones only, not all of them. The table lists 2 million to 2.5 million clones, 93% of them singletons. Sequenced material: naive CD4+ T cells from PBMCs. These TCRs come from a man aged 18 to 29 in good health. Some clones in this sample may be carry-over from other donors' samples. The CDR3 runs from the conserved cysteine through the conserved F or W. The D gene is left open where the match is weak. Only some rows state a clone size, as once, few, many or a class for expanded clones.

D	V	size	J	DNA	CDR3
NA	TRBV23-1	NA	TRBJ2-7	TGCGCCAGCCCGGGTTACTCCTACGAGCAGTACTTC	CASPGYSYEQYF
TRBD1	TRBV4-1	NA	TRBJ1-1	TGCGCCAGCAGCCGCGGACAGGTAAGGGCCACTGAAGCTTTCTTT	CASSRGQVRATEAFF
NA	TRBV19	NA	TRBJ2-7	TGTGCCAGTAGCCCCCCAGGGAAGTACACCTACGAGCAGTACTTC	CASSPPGKYTYEQYF
NA	TRBV11-1	NA	TRBJ1-1	TGTGCCAGCAGCTCAAGACAGGCAGCGAACACTGAAGCTTTCTTT	CASSSRQAANTEAFF
NA	TRBV28	NA	TRBJ2-1	TGTGCCAGCAGTTTATCGGGCGGCTGGAGTCGTGAGCAGTTCTTC	CASSLSGGWSREQFF
NA	TRBV15	NA	TRBJ2-2	TGTGCCACCAGCAGCGACCGGGACACCAACACCGGGGAGCTGTTTTTT	CATSSDRDTNTGELFF
NA	TRBV28	NA	TRBJ2-7	TGTGCCAGCAGCTTATCACCCCCGGGCGGGGTCTCCTACGAGCAGTACTTC	CASSLSPPGGVSYEQYF
TRBD1	TRBV28	NA	TRBJ1-4	TGTGCCAGCAGCACGCGACAGGGAGTTGAAAAACTGTTTTTT	CASSTRQGVEKLFF
TRBD1	TRBV7-2	NA	TRBJ1-2	TGTGCCAGCAGAGCTACAGGGGGCCCGATAGACAAGTATGGCTACACCTTC	CASRATGGPIDKYGYTF
NA	TRBV5-4	NA	TRBJ2-3	TGTGCCAGCAGCTTATCCCGTCGAGATGGGCATACGCAGTATTTT	CASSLSRRDGHTQYF
NA	TRBV6-6	NA	TRBJ1-3	TGTGCCAGCAGGCCGAACTCTGGAAACACCATATATTTT	CASRPNSGNTIYF
NA	TRBV6-1	NA	TRBJ2-1	TGTGCCAGCAGTGAACCGGGACTCTACAATGAGCAGTTCTTC	CASSEPGLYNEQFF
NA	TRBV5-1	NA	TRBJ2-7	TGCGCCAGCAGCTTGGTAGTCCCGGGGTCCTCCTACGAGCAGTACTTC	CASSLVVPGSSYEQYF
NA	TRBV7-8	NA	TRBJ1-1	TGTGCCAGCAGCTTCTCGGCTGGGAACACTGAAGCTTTCTTT	CASSFSAGNTEAFF
TRBD2	TRBV5-1	NA	TRBJ2-7	TGCGCCAGCAGCGAGGGACTAGCGGGAGGGCCCTCGGACGAGCAGTACTTC	CASSEGLAGGPSDEQYF
NA	TRBV20-1	NA	TRBJ1-1	TGCAGTGCTCCACGACAGCCTGAAGCTTTCTTT	CSAPRQPEAFF
NA	TRBV19	NA	TRBJ1-2	TGTGCCAGTAGGCCGACAGGAGGCTATGGCTACACCTTC	CASRPTGGYGYTF
TRBD2	TRBV9	NA	TRBJ2-1	TGTGCCAGCAGCCGTATAGCGGGAGCGGAGGAGCAGTTCTTC	CASSRIAGAEEQFF
NA	TRBV5-6	NA	TRBJ2-6	TGTGCCAGCAGCTTCGCAGGCGTTGCTGGGGCCAACGTCCTGACTTTC	CASSFAGVAGANVLTF
NA	TRBV19	NA	TRBJ2-6	TGTGCCAGTAGTAAGAGGGCAGAGAGCTCTGGGGCCAACGTCCTGACTTTC	CASSKRAESSGANVLTF
TRBD2	TRBV28	NA	TRBJ2-3	TGTGCCAGCAGTGGACTAGGGCTCACAGATACGCAGTATTTT	CASSGLGLTDTQYF
TRBD1	TRBV27	NA	TRBJ1-1	TGTGCCAGCAGCCTGACAGGGGGGACTGAAGCTTTCTTT	CASSLTGGTEAFF
NA	TRBV5-1	NA	TRBJ1-3	TGCGCCAGCAGCCTAAAGACAGCCGGCTCTGGAAACACCATATATTTT	CASSLKTAGSGNTIYF
TRBD1	TRBV27	NA	TRBJ1-2	TGTGCCAGCAGTAAAAGAGGGCATTCCCCAGGGGGCTATGGCTACACCTTC	CASSKRGHSPGGYGYTF
TRBD2	TRBV11-2	NA	TRBJ2-7	TGTGCCAGCAGAGGGTGGGGGGGACGAGGCTCCTACGAGCAGTACTTC	CASRGWGGRGSYEQYF
TRBD2	TRBV7-8	NA	TRBJ2-7	TGTGCCAGCAGCAGAGATGCGGCCGGGGGAGGGGAGCAGTACTTC	CASSRDAAGGGEQYF
NA	TRBV5-1	NA	TRBJ1-2	TGCGCCAGCAGCTTGGACTTTTCGCGTAACAGGGATGGCTACACCTTC	CASSLDFSRNRDGYTF
TRBD2	TRBV7-6	once	TRBJ2-1	TGTGCCAGCAGCTCAGGACTAGCGGGAGGATCCCACAATGAGCAGTTCTTC	CASSSGLAGGSHNEQFF
NA	TRBV5-1	NA	TRBJ2-7	TGCGCCAGCAGCTTGGTGGGGGACCTCGACCACGAGCAGTACTTC	CASSLVGDLDHEQYF
NA	TRBV28	NA	TRBJ2-7	TGTGCCAGCAGTTTCGCCAGGCGGTACGAGCAGTACTTC	CASSFARRYEQYF
NA	TRBV7-2	NA	TRBJ2-1	TGTGCCAGCAGCTTAAATTCTGGTACCAACAATGAGCAGTTCTTC	CASSLNSGTNNEQFF
NA	TRBV4-1	once	TRBJ2-7	TGCGCCAGCAGCCAAGAGGGACTCCGGGACTCCTCCTACGAGCAGTACTTC	CASSQEGLRDSSYEQYF
NA	TRBV9	NA	TRBJ2-7	TGTGCCAGCAGCGTAGGGCCGAGCTCCTACGAGCAGTACTTC	CASSVGPSSYEQYF
TRBD2	TRBV28	NA	TRBJ2-5	TGTGCCAGCAGTTTATTAGCGGGTGCCCCTTGGGACTTC	CASSLLAGAPWDF
NA	TRBV6-5	NA	TRBJ1-1	TGTGCCAGCAGTTACTCGAAAGGAGCTGAAGCTTTCTTT	CASSYSKGAEAFF
NA	TRBV7-9	NA	TRBJ2-1	TGTGGAGCGGTATCAAGGCAGGGGAGGCTCTTC	CGAVSRQGRLF
NA	TRBV5-5	NA	TRBJ1-1	TGTGCCAGCAGCTCGACCGGGTCCAACACTGAAGCTTTCTTT	CASSSTGSNTEAFF